The T cell receptor (beta chain) under discussion was sequenced for a study of beta chain features in type 1 diabetes. Expressed TCRB transcripts were sequenced after all isolated RNA was converted to cDNA. Profiled with immunoSEQ multiplex PCR; TCRdb holds only in-frame clones, not every one. The sample holds approximately 170,000 clones, roughly 9% seen once. Overall study findings and caveats: Patients showed naive, central memory and Treg TCRB repertoires that appeared more similar than those of healthy donors. Because the template was cDNA, high-expressing cells might be over-represented.

Points on this clone: The target antigen is unknown.

The sequence was collected from a woman under 30 in good health. Sample: central memory CD4+ T cells from blood.

CDR3 in amino acids: CATTWERNTEAFF. As DNA, the CDR3 is TGTGCCACCACCTGGGAGAGGAACACTGAAGCTTTCTTT. V gene TRBV10-3 combines with J gene TRBJ1-1; D is undetermined. Trimming pared 10 bases from V and 1 base from J, leaving 13 bases between. Germline CDR1 is ENHRY and CDR2 is SYGVKD. The CDR3 is 13 amino acids.